The sequence of this T cell receptor beta chain was determined in a study of post-analysis software for immune sequencing data. Study details: Included courses were relapsing-remitting and secondary progressive multiple sclerosis; progressive-relapsing multiple sclerosis was also included. General study points: Five or six TRBV segments, TRBV5-6, TRBV5-1 and TRBV20-1 among them, were found more frequent in patients than controls.

Worth noting for this clonotype: Its antigen is not known.

TCR beta cDNA libraries had unique molecular identifiers. The authors obtained 500,000 to 600,000 cDNA molecules from roughly 1.1 to 9.2 million T cells. TCRdb itself ran the PCR reads through MiXCR, one entry per CDR3 protein. The data show 700,000 to 800,000 distinct CDR3 sequences, 25% to 30% seen once. CDR3 length: 14 residues. The V gene lost 1 base and the J gene lost 0 bases, with 6 bases spanning the gap. The germline V gene has CDR1 MGHRA and CDR2 YSYEKL. The specimen sequenced was blood. This sequence joins TRBV4-1 and TRBJ1-2; no reliable D call. The receptor was derived from a girl aged 10 to 17 with multiple sclerosis. CDR3 nucleotides: TGCGCCAGCAGCCAAGTAGCTTCTAACTATGGCTACACCTTC. It codes for CASSQVASNYGYTF.